A selection of T cell receptor beta chains follows, all from one sample in a study of blood T cell repertoires in COVID-19. The method was immunoSEQ multiplex PCR; TCRdb's version includes in-frame clones alone and lacks a portion of them. The sample has around 75,000 clones; 88% are singletons. What was sequenced was peripheral blood. The receptors come from a human donor in a cohort sampled during active COVID-19. Each CDR3 is given with its conserved first and last residue. A D gene is named only where the DNA matches it firmly. Clone size is given for some rows only: seen once, a few or many times, or a class if the clone is expanded.

clone_size,d_call,j_call,v_call,cdr3_aa,cdr3_nt
NA,NA,TRBJ1-5,TRBV9,CASSVGIQNQPQHF,TGTGCCAGCAGCGTAGGTATCCAGAATCAGCCCCAGCATTTT
NA,TRBD1,TRBJ2-5,TRBV11-2,CASSRSIQGSGETQYF,TGTGCCAGCAGCCGCAGCATACAGGGGTCAGGAGAGACCCAGTACTTC
NA,NA,TRBJ2-1,TRBV10-2,CASIPRRLSYNEQFF,TGCGCCAGCATCCCCCGACGACTCTCCTACAATGAGCAGTTCTTC
NA,NA,TRBJ2-2,TRBV15,CATSRDRGENTGELFF,TGTGCCACCAGCAGGGACCGCGGGGAGAACACCGGGGAGCTGTTTTTT
NA,NA,TRBJ2-6,TRBV5-1,CASTLQTGLGANVLTF,TGCGCCAGCACCCTTCAAACAGGGCTTGGGGCCAACGTCCTGACTTTC
NA,NA,TRBJ1-4,TRBV14,CASSQDGSLTKLFF,TGTGCCAGCAGCCAAGATGGTAGCCTAACTAAACTGTTTTTT
once,NA,TRBJ1-4,TRBV11-2,CASSSQQGINEKLFF,TGTGCCAGCAGCAGCCAACAGGGAATTAATGAAAAACTGTTTTTT
NA,NA,TRBJ1-3,TRBV19,CASTLGTFSGNTIYF,TGTGCCAGTACCCTCGGGACATTCTCTGGAAACACCATATATTTT
NA,NA,TRBJ2-7,TRBV9,CASSADRLGEQYF,TGTGCCAGCAGCGCGGACCGACTAGGAGAGCAGTACTTC
NA,NA,TRBJ2-7,TRBV5-6,CASRREGASYEQYF,TGTGCCAGCAGGCGTGAAGGGGCTTCCTACGAGCAGTACTTC
NA,NA,TRBJ1-2,TRBV29-1,CSVEDDRFNYGYTF,TGCAGCGTTGAAGATGACAGGTTTAACTATGGCTACACCTTC
NA,TRBD1,TRBJ2-5,TRBV3-1/TRBV3-2,CASSRTGKRSETQYF,TGTGCCAGCAGCCGGACAGGGAAGAGGTCGGAGACCCAGTACTTC
NA,NA,TRBJ1-3,TRBV5-6,CASSRRGSGFSGNTIYF,TGTGCCAGCAGCCGGAGGGGTAGCGGGTTCTCTGGAAACACCATATATTTT
NA,NA,TRBJ1-6,TRBV7-9,CASSLGTNHNSPLHF,TGTGCCAGCAGCTTAGGGACAAATCATAATTCACCCCTCCACTTT
NA,NA,TRBJ1-5,TRBV10-3,CAISESVGQGRNQPQHF,TGTGCCATCAGTGAGTCGGTCGGGCAGGGGCGCAATCAGCCCCAGCATTTT
NA,NA,TRBJ1-2,TRBV10-2,CASLTAGETYGYTF,TGCGCCAGCCTCACGGCAGGGGAGACGTATGGCTACACCTTC
NA,NA,TRBJ1-3,TRBV3-1/TRBV3-2,CASSQDGQITSGNTIYF,TGTGCCAGCAGCCAAGATGGCCAGATTACCTCTGGAAACACCATATATTTT
once,TRBD1,TRBJ1-2,TRBV19,CASSIDGGRGLTYGYTF,TGTGCCAGTAGTATAGATGGGGGCAGGGGGCTGACCTATGGCTACACCTTC
NA,TRBD2,TRBJ2-1,TRBV6-2/TRBV6-3,CASSYSTSGRSEGSYNEQFF,TGTGCCAGCAGTTACTCGACTAGCGGGAGGTCGGAAGGCTCCTACAATGAGCAGTTCTTC
NA,NA,TRBJ1-3,TRBV5-6,CASSLQGSGNTIYF,TGTGCCAGCAGCTTACAGGGATCTGGAAACACCATATATTTT